This T cell receptor (beta chain) was sequenced for a study of T and B cells in COVID-19 patients. The overall study: Critical illness requiring mechanical ventilation or extracorporeal membrane oxygenation affected about 60% of the roughly 20 active-infection patients.

Multiplex PCR with BIOMED2 TRB-A/B primer pools amplified TRB rearrangements. MiXCR, run by TCRdb on the multiplex PCR reads, gives a single entry per CDR3 protein. The sample holds 17,000 or so distinct CDR3 sequences, around a quarter seen once. Each TRB amplification used roughly 230-550 ng of genomic DNA from blood. The study, taken as a whole, reports: Blood from mildly ill patients while symptomatic, and early samples from severe cases, were scarce. Active COVID-19 showed highly clonal TRB repertoires; recovery showed diversity and richness above healthy donors.

This clonotype was counted at least ten times. The target antigen is unknown. The clonotype was recovered from a human donor who had recovered from COVID-19. The sequencing sample was made of blood.

The CDR3 region is CASSPTGGSYEQYF. In DNA, the CDR3 is TGTGCCAGCAGCCCGACAGGGGGCTCGTACGAGCAGTACTTC. The chain employs TRBV6-5 and TRBJ2-7; the match to TRBD1 covers 10 bases. J gave up 4 bases and V 6 bases, and 6 bases lay outside the gene matches. The CDR3 is 14 amino acids. CDR1 MNHEY and CDR2 SVGAGI come from the germline V gene.